What follows are 28 T cell receptor beta chains derived from one specimen sequenced in a study of T cells in Graves' hyperthyroidism and ophthalmopathy. TCR beta CDR3 sequences were amplified from RNA transcripts. A set of HTBI primers served as the primers for a first-round RT-PCR of the TCR CDR3. One entry per CDR3 protein, called by TCRdb with MiXCR from the multiplex PCR reads. The table records hundreds of thousands of distinct CDR3 sequences, around 13% of them present only once. The specimen was blood. All receptors derive from a woman younger than 35 with Graves' hyperthyroidism.

This chain connects TRBV18 to TRBJ1-4; D is unresolved. Trimming took off 6 bases at V and 12 bases at J, with 17 bases between the two ends. Per germline, CDR1 KGHSH and CDR2 LQKENI. The CDR3 loop spans 13 amino acids. The CDR3, as DNA: TGTGCCAGCTCGCATGAAGGCCTGGGAGAACTGTTTTTT. It is translated as CASSHEGLGELFF.

This clonotype was recorded many times. The genes are TRBV27 and TRBJ2-5; 11 bases match TRBD2. Germline V gene lookup returns CDR1 MNHEY and CDR2 SMNVEV (reference sequence). The V segment lost 1 base and the J segment 3 bases; nucleotides outside the gene matches: 1. CDR3 length: 15 amino acids. CDR3 protein: CASSLLGLAEETQYF. The CDR3 region has the DNA TGTGCCAGCAGTTTATTGGGACTAGCGGAAGAGACCCAGTACTTC.

This chain uses TRBV4-1 with TRBJ1-6, with D possibly TRBD1 on 5 matching bases. Trimming cost V 1 base and J 16 bases, with 17 bases left between them. The CDR3 is 14 residues long. Germline V gives CDR1 MGHRA, CDR2 YSYEKL. The CDR3 loop is CASSQATPPGPLHF. Written as DNA, the CDR3 is TGCGCCAGCAGCCAAGCCACACCGCCGGGACCACTCCACTTT.

This clonotype was found a few times. The chain is built from TRBV20-1 and TRBJ2-2; TRBD2 aligns across 12 bases. Germline assignment: CDR1 DFQATT and CDR2 SNEGSKA (reference sequence). Unmatched junction bases numbered 6, after V lost 3 bases and J lost 7 bases. The CDR3 loop spans 15 amino acids. CDR3 bases: TGCAGTGCTAGGACTAGCGGGAGACACGGCGGGGAGCTGTTTTTT. It yields the protein CSARTSGRHGGELFF.

This clonotype showed up just a few times. The rearrangement uses TRBV20-1 and TRBJ2-4, with 10 bases matching TRBD1. Germline-derived CDR1 and CDR2 are DFQATT and SNEGSKA (reference sequence). This CDR3 spans 15 amino acids. CDR3 in DNA: TGCAGCGCAGACAGGGGGCGCGGGACCAAAAACATTCAGTACTTC. The encoded protein is CSADRGRGTKNIQYF.

This clonotype was detected many times. The genes are TRBV3-1 and TRBJ1-2, with a possible D match to TRBD1 (6 bases). The V gene's germline CDR1 is LGHDT and CDR2 YNNKEL (reference sequence). V gave up 1 base and J gave up 2 bases, with 14 bases separating them. The CDR3 has 16 residues. The CDR3 nucleotides are TGTGCCAGCAGCCAAGGGTACGACAGGAGGAACTATGGCTACACCTTC. The encoded protein is CASSQGYDRRNYGYTF.

The chain couples TRBV9 to TRBJ2-2; tentative D call: TRBD1 (6 bases). The CDR3 extends over 17 amino acids. Germline V CDR1 and CDR2: SGDLS, YYNGEE. V was clipped by 2 bases and J by 1 base, with 15 bases between them. The CDR3 DNA follows: TGTGCCAGCAGCGTCCGGCTACAGGGAATGAACACCGGGGAGCTGTTTTTT. This sequence encodes CASSVRLQGMNTGELFF.

This clonotype was recorded many times. The genes are TRBV7-9 and TRBJ1-5; D remains unclear. The CDR3 runs 14 residues. Germline values: CDR1 SEHNR, CDR2 FQNEAQ (reference sequence). The V gene lost 6 bases and the J gene lost 2 bases, with 11 bases spanning the gap. This CDR3 is CASSLAVGNQPQHF. CDR3 in DNA: TGTGCCAGCAGTTTGGCTGTGGGCAATCAGCCCCAGCATTTT.

This clonotype was detected ten times or more. V and J are TRBV9 and TRBJ1-6; TRBD1 aligns across 7 bases. Germline V lookup: CDR1 SGDLS, CDR2 YYNGEE. Unmatched junction bases numbered 15, after V lost 3 bases and J lost 6 bases. The CDR3 totals 18 residues. CDR3 in DNA: TGTGCCAGCAGCGGCGACAGGGACCCTGCCGTACGTAATTCACCCCTCCACTTT. Translation gives CASSGDRDPAVRNSPLHF.

This clonotype came up many times. The CDR3 sequence: CASSHASRASGRTDTQYF. CDR3 nucleotides: TGCGCCAGCAGCCATGCCTCCAGAGCGAGCGGGAGGACAGATACGCAGTATTTT. The rearrangement links TRBV4-1 to TRBJ2-3, with 9 bases that match TRBD2. This CDR3 is built from 18 residues. Trimming took 3 bases from V and 3 from J; bases not matched to a gene: 13. CDR1 is MGHRA and CDR2 is YSYEKL in the germline V gene.

This clonotype was observed many times. The V gene is TRBV5-1, the J gene TRBJ2-1; 8 bases map to TRBD1. This CDR3 comprises 14 residues. Trimming at V came to 0 bases and at J to 7 bases, leaving 3 bases not matched to a gene. CDR1 is SGHRS and CDR2 is YFSETQ in the germline V gene. As DNA, the CDR3 is TGCGCCAGCAGCTTGGGGACAGGGAGGAATGAGCAGTTCTTC. This encodes CASSLGTGRNEQFF.

This clonotype was found a few times. The rearrangement uses TRBV28 and TRBJ2-7; 7 bases agree with TRBD1. Germline CDR1 MDHEN, CDR2 SYDVKM. V shed 5 bases, J shed 2 bases, and the junction held 9 bases outside the gene matches. The CDR3 runs to 15 residues. Here the CDR3 DNA reads TGTGCCAGCAGTCCCCGGACAGGACTGCCCTACGAGCAGTACTTC. The encoded protein is CASSPRTGLPYEQYF.

The table lists this clonotype with many counts. Written as DNA, the CDR3 is TGTGCCAGCGCGGGCTCCTACAATGAGCAGTTCTTC. The encoded protein is CASAGSYNEQFF. This chain links TRBV9 with TRBJ2-1; weak D call: TRBD2 (5 bases). The CDR3 runs 12 residues. Trimming pared 7 bases from V and 0 bases from J, leaving 5 bases between. Germline loops: CDR1 SGDLS, CDR2 YYNGEE.

This clonotype was recorded a few times. The junction departs from germline at one end; a sequencing error may be responsible. The rearrangement joins TRBV15 to TRBJ2-7; no clear D gene. This CDR3 contains 12 residues. In germline, CDR1 is LNHNV, CDR2 YYDKDF (reference sequence). CDR3 DNA sequence: TGTGCCACCAGCAACCTGGCCTACGGGCAGTACTTC. Protein product: CATSNLAYGQYF. The whole variable domain, filled in from reference TRBV15 and TRBJ2-7, reads DAMVIQNPRYQVTQFGKPVTLSCSQTLNHNVMYWYQQKSSQAPKLLFHYYDKDFNNEADTPDNFQSRRPNTSFCFLDIRSPGLGDTAMYLCATSNLAYGQYFGPGTRLTVT.

This clonotype came up many times. This rearrangement joins TRBV5-1 to TRBJ2-3; D possibly corresponds to TRBD2 (5 bases). Trimming cost V 1 base and J 5 bases, with 11 bases left between them. This CDR3 region has 14 residues. The germline V gene encodes CDR1 SGHRS and CDR2 YFSETQ. CDR3 loop: CASSLSEERDTQYF. The CDR3 nucleotides read TGCGCCAGCAGCTTGTCGGAGGAGAGAGATACGCAGTATTTT.

This clonotype appeared many times. The chain uses TRBV12-3 or TRBV12-4 and TRBJ2-1; TRBD2 agrees at 9 bases. V was pared by 0 bases and J by 7 bases, with 7 bases of the junction left unmatched. The CDR3 is made up of 16 amino acids. CDR3 residues: CASSLAWTSVPNEQFF. Here the CDR3 DNA reads TGTGCCAGCAGTTTAGCGTGGACTAGCGTCCCTAATGAGCAGTTCTTC.

This clonotype was seen many times. The chain carries TRBV27 and TRBJ2-1; 10 nucleotides line up with TRBD2. The CDR3 has 15 residues. Trimming at V came to 5 bases and at J to 3 bases, leaving 4 bases not matched to a gene. The germline CDR1 and CDR2 sequences are MNHEY and SMNVEV (reference sequence). CDR3 sequence reads: CASSRSSGSYNEQFF. The CDR3 coding sequence is TGTGCCAGCAGTCGATCTAGCGGGAGCTACAATGAGCAGTTCTTC.

As for this clonotype: A read error is possible here, since a much larger clone lies one base away. V usage is TRBV7-9 and J usage is TRBJ2-7; 10 positions match TRBD1. Germline CDR1 is SEHNR and CDR2 is FQNEAQ (reference sequence). Trimming cost V 10 bases and J 5 bases; bases outside gene matches: 8. The CDR3 length is 13 residues. CDR3 bases: TGTGCCACCCGGGACAGGGGTTCGGACGAGCAGTACTTC. This sequence encodes CATRDRGSDEQYF.

The sample holds a few counts of this clonotype. The rearrangement uses TRBV7-2 and TRBJ2-7; the match to TRBD1 covers 7 bases. The length of the CDR3 is 14 residues. CDR1 is SGHTA and CDR2 is FQGNSA in the germline V gene. With 1 base clipped from V and 7 bases from J, the junction kept 7 bases outside the gene matches. The CDR3 sequence: CASSLETGFYEQYF. The CDR3 nucleotides read TGTGCCAGCAGCTTAGAGACAGGGTTTTATGAGCAGTACTTC.

The chain combines TRBV5-1 with TRBJ2-1, with D possibly being TRBD1 (6 bases). This CDR3 has 13 amino acids. Germline CDR1 reads SGHRS; CDR2 reads YFSETQ. V was shortened by 4 bases and J by 9 bases, with 14 bases between the two germline ends. CDR3: CASSRYGGGEQFF. CDR3 bases: TGCGCCAGCAGCCGGTATGGGGGCGGTGAGCAGTTCTTC.

The rearrangement joins TRBV30 to TRBJ2-2; TRBD1 matches at 8 bases. Trimming cost V 3 bases and J 6 bases; bases outside gene matches: 3. Germline CDR1 and CDR2: GTSNPN and SVGIG (reference sequence). This CDR3 region has 13 residues. The CDR3 reads CAWSRTGPGELFF. DNA of the CDR3: TGTGCCTGGAGCCGGACAGGGCCCGGGGAGCTGTTTTTT.

This clonotype was recorded many times. The V call is TRBV7-9, the J call TRBJ2-7; TRBD1 matches 7 bases. The CDR3 has 14 residues. V lost 2 bases to trimming and J lost 5 bases; unmatched junction nucleotides: 6. Germline V gene sequence: CDR1 SEHNR, CDR2 FQNEAQ (reference sequence). The CDR3 is CASSLNRGENEQYF. The CDR3 coding sequence is TGTGCCAGCAGCTTAAACAGGGGAGAGAACGAGCAGTACTTC.

At least ten counts were recorded for this clonotype. The chain carries TRBV12-3 or TRBV12-4 and TRBJ2-3; D might be TRBD2 (6 bases). The CDR3 is 14 amino acids. V dropped 4 bases and J dropped 3 bases, with 11 bases sitting between them. The CDR3 loop reads CASSSIGRTDTQYF. In DNA, the CDR3 is TGTGCCAGCAGTTCAATTGGGAGGACAGATACGCAGTATTTT.

This clonotype has a count of ten or more. The chain is built from TRBV20-1 and TRBJ1-2; D not certain. Germline V gene data show CDR1 as DFQATT and CDR2 as SNEGSKA (reference sequence). This CDR3 is 12 amino acids long. Deletions cut 2 bases from V and 2 bases from J, with 6 bases between. CDR3 protein: CSARTENYGYTF. The CDR3 region has the DNA TGCAGTGCTAGAACGGAAAACTATGGCTACACCTTC.

This clonotype was seen at least ten times. The V call is TRBV2, the J call TRBJ2-5, with 8 bases lining up with TRBD1. Germline values: CDR1 SNHLY, CDR2 FYNNEI. V gave up 5 bases and J gave up 5 bases; unmatched junction bases: 7. The CDR3 has 14 residues. Here the CDR3 reads CASSRRTGWETQYF. The CDR3 nucleotides are TGTGCCAGCAGTAGGAGGACAGGGTGGGAGACCCAGTACTTC.

The chain couples TRBV6-1 to TRBJ1-2; 8 nucleotides agree with TRBD1. The CDR3 is 16 residues long. CDR1 is MNHNS and CDR2 is SASEGT in the germline V gene. The V segment lost 5 bases and the J segment 5 bases; nucleotides outside the gene matches: 13. Here the CDR3 reads CASSYYRTGSWYGYTF. The CDR3 DNA sequence: TGTGCCAGCAGTTATTACCGGACAGGGTCCTGGTATGGCTACACCTTC.

This clonotype has ten or more counts. The rearrangement links TRBV12-3 or TRBV12-4 to TRBJ1-5; D call uncertain. V gave up 6 bases and J gave up 4 bases, with 10 bases separating them. This CDR3 spans 13 amino acids. The CDR3 DNA sequence: TGTGCCAGCAGCCTCGACTGGAATCAGCCCCAGCATTTT. Its translation is CASSLDWNQPQHF.

V and J are TRBV28 and TRBJ1-1; no clear D gene. V lost 4 bases, J lost 4 bases, and 19 bases lay in between. This CDR3 spans 16 amino acids. Germline CDR1 reads MDHEN; CDR2 reads SYDVKM. CDR3 in amino acids: CASSSRHPTGSTEAFF. The CDR3 DNA reads as TGTGCCAGCAGTTCTCGACACCCGACGGGGAGCACTGAAGCTTTCTTT. The whole variable domain, remainder taken from reference TRBV28 and TRBJ1-1, is DVKVTQSSRYLVKRTGEKVFLECVQDMDHENMFWYRQDPGLGLRLIYFSYDVKMKEKGDIPEGYSVSREKKERFSLILESASTNQTSMYLCASSSRHPTGSTEAFFGQGTRLTVV.